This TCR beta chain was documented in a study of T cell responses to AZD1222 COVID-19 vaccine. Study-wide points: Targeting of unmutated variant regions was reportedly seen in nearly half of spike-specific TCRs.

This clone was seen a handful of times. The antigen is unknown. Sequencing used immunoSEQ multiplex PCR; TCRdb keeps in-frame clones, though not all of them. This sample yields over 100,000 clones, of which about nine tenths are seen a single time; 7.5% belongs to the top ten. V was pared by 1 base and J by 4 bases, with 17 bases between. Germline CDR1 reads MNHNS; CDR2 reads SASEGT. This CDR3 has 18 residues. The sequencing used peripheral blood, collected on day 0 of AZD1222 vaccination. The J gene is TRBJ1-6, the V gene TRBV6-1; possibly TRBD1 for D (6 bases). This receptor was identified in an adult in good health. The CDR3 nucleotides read TGTGCCAGCAGTGAAGGGGACCGGACAGTTCGTTATAATTCACCCCTCCACTTT. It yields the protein CASSEGDRTVRYNSPLHF.